This T cell receptor beta chain stems from a study of T cell responses to AZD1222 COVID-19 vaccine. The germline V and J ends were trimmed by 1 base and 7 bases, with 8 bases remaining between them. This CDR3 has 13 residues. TCRdb's table, derived via immunoSEQ multiplex PCR, lists solely in-frame clones and lacks some. This table has over 150,000 clones, approximately 92% appearing once. To note about this clone: Its target is not known.

Findings and caveats of the study: Nearly half of spike-specific TCRs reportedly target unmutated variant regions. Researchers report vaccine-associated CD4 TCRs spanning spike, with dominance at 160-218 and 743-854. The donor cohort was predominantly white British with a female majority, and clonal diversity may have been underestimated.

This receptor was taken from an adult in good health. Sequences were derived from peripheral blood, sampled on day 0 of AZD1222 vaccination. The chain recombines TRBV12-3 or TRBV12-4 with TRBJ2-1; maybe TRBD1 (5 bases). The CDR3 region is CASSLGQGNEQFF. DNA of the CDR3: TGTGCCAGCAGTTTAGGCCAGGGAAATGAGCAGTTCTTC.